The 31 T cell receptor beta chains listed next were all sequenced from one sample in a study of cytomegalovirus exposure and HLA in healthy donors. This PCR relied on a set of 60 Vbeta primers and 13 Jbeta primers. Sequencing used immunoSEQ multiplex PCR; TCRdb keeps in-frame clones, though not all of them. This table holds some 140,000 clones, approximately 75% found once. The material sequenced was PBMCs. The receptors here all came from a man aged 45-65 years in good health and CMV-seropositive.

The chain uses TRBV5-1 and TRBJ2-2, with TRBD1 matching 8 bases. The germline V gene encodes CDR1 SGHRS and CDR2 YFSETQ. Trimming removed 4 bases from V and 6 bases from J; junction bases left unmatched: 5. The CDR3 is 14 amino acids. CDR3 sequence: CASSPRTGSGELFF. CDR3 DNA: TGCGCCAGCAGCCCAAGGACAGGGTCCGGGGAGCTGTTTTTT.

This clone was seen just once. The genes are TRBV23-1 and TRBJ2-3; D is unclear. TRBV23-1 is designated an ORF whose function remains uncertain. The CDR3 has 11 residues. V lost 10 bases and J lost 5, with 10 bases in between. CDR3 bases: TGCGCCACTCTCCTTATAGATACGCAGTATTTT. Translating it yields CATLLIDTQYF.

V gene TRBV19 combines with J gene TRBJ2-3; the D gene is possibly TRBD1 (6 bases). Trimming took 5 bases from V and 2 from J, leaving 11 bases between them. The CDR3 is 14 residues long. Germline CDR1 LNHDA, CDR2 SQIVND (reference sequence). This CDR3 reads CASSDRSLTDTQYF. The DNA for the CDR3 is TGTGCCAGTAGTGACAGGTCGCTCACAGATACGCAGTATTTT.

The genes are TRBV6-1 and TRBJ2-7, with 8 positions matching TRBD1. CDR1 is MNHNS and CDR2 is SASEGT in the germline V gene. The V and J ends lost 4 bases and 2 bases, in that order; junction bases with no gene match: 4. This CDR3 is 14 amino acids long. The CDR3 here is CASSGTGQAYEQYF. The CDR3 DNA is TGTGCCAGCAGTGGGACAGGGCAGGCCTACGAGCAGTACTTC.

The chain joins TRBV6-1 to TRBJ2-7, with TRBD2 matching 9 bases. Germline CDR1 and CDR2: MNHNS and SASEGT. The CDR3 runs to 14 residues. J gave up 7 bases and V 4 bases, and 8 bases lay outside the gene matches. The CDR3 DNA sequence: TGTGCCAGCAGTGCCTTTAGCGGGGGATTTGAGCAGTACTTC. Amino acid sequence: CASSAFSGGFEQYF.

The chain is built from TRBV5-6 and TRBJ2-1; 7 bases are a match to TRBD1. Germline CDR1 is SGHDT and CDR2 is YYEEEE. This CDR3 region has 16 residues. J gave up 7 bases and V 2 bases, and 12 bases lay outside the gene matches. The CDR3 DNA follows: TGTGCCAGCAGCTTATACACCGGGACAGACACTAATGAGCAGTTCTTC. As protein: CASSLYTGTDTNEQFF.

This clone was seen a single time. This chain joins TRBV6-6 and TRBJ2-7; D possibly corresponds to TRBD2 (7 bases). Trimming pared 2 bases from V and 0 bases from J, leaving 11 bases between. The CDR3 extends over 15 amino acids. The V gene's germline CDR1 is MNHNY and CDR2 SVGAGI (reference sequence). For the CDR3, the DNA is TGTGCCAGCAGTTACCGGGGGGCGAGCTCCTACGAGCAGTACTTC. This encodes CASSYRGASSYEQYF.

The chain employs TRBV19 and TRBJ2-1, with 7 bases that match TRBD1. CDR1 is LNHDA, CDR2 SQIVND, per germline (reference sequence). The CDR3 has 17 amino acids. Trimming took 5 bases from V and 7 from J; bases not matched to a gene: 17. The CDR3 loop reads CASSPLRQGPGRNEQFF. In nucleotides, the CDR3 is TGTGCCAGTAGTCCCCTACGACAGGGTCCTGGAAGGAATGAGCAGTTCTTC. Variable domain in full (rest from reference TRBV19 and TRBJ2-1): DGGITQSPKYLFRKEGQNVTLSCEQNLNHDAMYWYRQDPGQGLRLIYYSQIVNDFQKGDIAEGYSVSREKKESFPLTVTSAQKNPTAFYLCASSPLRQGPGRNEQFFGPGTRLTVL.

This clone was observed once. V and J are TRBV6-5 and TRBJ2-7; 8 nucleotides align to TRBD1. Unmatched junction bases numbered 5, after V lost 6 bases and J lost 4 bases. The germline V gene encodes CDR1 MNHEY and CDR2 SVGAGI. CDR3 length: 13 residues. In DNA form, the CDR3 reads TGTGCCAGCAGAGGGACAGGTACTTACGAGCAGTACTTC. Translation gives CASRGTGTYEQYF.

The rearrangement joins TRBV29-1 to TRBJ1-1; D not certain. Germline CDR1 and CDR2: SQVTM and ANQGSEA. This CDR3 contains 14 residues. Trimming cost V 0 bases and J 0 bases, with 8 bases left between them. The CDR3 DNA follows: TGCAGCGTTGAAGATCGGGGAGTGAACACTGAAGCTTTCTTT. Amino acid sequence: CSVEDRGVNTEAFF.

The J gene is TRBJ2-7, the V gene TRBV6-5; TRBD1 is a possible D gene (6 bases). Germline V gene data show CDR1 as MNHEY and CDR2 as SVGAGI. This CDR3 spans 15 amino acids. The ends were cut back, 5 bases at V and 1 base at J, with 15 bases in the middle. The CDR3 protein is CASSPNLQGSYEQYF. CDR3 DNA: TGTGCCAGCAGTCCTAATCTACAGGGATCCTACGAGCAGTACTTC.

This sequence joins TRBV25-1 and TRBJ1-2; the match to TRBD1 covers 12 bases. CDR1 MGHDK and CDR2 SYGVNS come from the germline V gene. This CDR3 is 15 amino acids long. V dropped 5 bases and J dropped 2; count of bases not matched to a gene: 3. The CDR3 here is CASSTGTGGNYGYTF. DNA for the CDR3: TGTGCCAGCAGTACCGGGACAGGGGGCAACTATGGCTACACCTTC.

The chain has TRBV4-1 and TRBJ2-5, with a possible D match to TRBD2 (7 bases). CDR1 is MGHRA, CDR2 YSYEKL, per germline. The CDR3 has 15 amino acids. V lost 3 bases, J lost 5 bases, and 16 bases lay in between. This CDR3 is CASSHGGPVGETQYF. In DNA, the CDR3 is TGCGCCAGCAGCCACGGGGGGCCGGTTGGGGAGACCCAGTACTTC.

The chain links TRBV5-8 to TRBJ2-1; D gene ambiguous. The CDR3 contains 12 residues. Germline CDR1 reads SGHTS; CDR2 reads YDEGEE. The V end was cut by 4 bases, the J end by 2 bases, with 4 bases between. The CDR3 DNA reads TGTGCCAGCAGCCTTCCCTACAATGAGCAGTTCTTC. It codes for CASSLPYNEQFF. Full variable domain (missing parts from reference TRBV5-8 and TRBJ2-1): EAGVTQSPTHLIKTRGQQATLRCSPISGHTSVYWYQQALGLGLQFLLWYDEGEERNRGNFPPRFSGRQFPNYSSELNVNALELEDSALYLCASSLPYNEQFFGPGTRLTVL.

The V gene is TRBV4-3, the J gene TRBJ2-7, with D maybe TRBD1 (6 bases). Per the germline V gene, CDR1 is LGHNA and CDR2 is YSLEER. The CDR3 loop spans 15 amino acids. Trimming took off 3 bases at V and 2 bases at J, with 14 bases between the two ends. The CDR3 is CASSQLQGLTYEQYF. The CDR3 bases are TGCGCCAGCAGCCAGCTACAGGGCTTAACCTACGAGCAGTACTTC.

The chain links TRBV19 to TRBJ2-2, with D perhaps TRBD2 (6 bases). The CDR3 loop spans 14 amino acids. V lost 6 bases, J lost 0 bases, and 8 bases lay in between. Germline CDR1 is LNHDA and CDR2 is SQIVND (reference sequence). The CDR3 here is CASRTRANTGELFF. CDR3 coding DNA: TGTGCCAGTAGGACTAGAGCGAACACCGGGGAGCTGTTTTTT.

This clone was recorded once. The chain links TRBV25-1 to TRBJ2-2, with D possibly TRBD1 on 5 matching bases. The germline V and J ends were trimmed by 3 bases and 7 bases, with 15 bases remaining between them. Looked up from germline, CDR1 is MGHDK and CDR2 is SYGVNS. This CDR3 contains 15 residues. The CDR3 sequence: CASSDWTPTSGELFF. For the CDR3, the DNA is TGTGCCAGCAGTGACTGGACACCCACCAGCGGGGAGCTGTTTTTT.

This clone was found once. The V call is TRBV6-1, the J call TRBJ2-7; TRBD2 matches 8 bases. CDR3 length: 17 amino acids. Looked up from germline, CDR1 is MNHNS and CDR2 is SASEGT. V trimming: 4 bases; J trimming: 1 base; junction bases outside the gene matches: 12. In DNA form, the CDR3 reads TGTGCCAGCAGTGCTGGCAGACCGGGACTAGTATCCTACGAGCAGTACTTC. The encoded protein is CASSAGRPGLVSYEQYF.

This clone was seen a single time. The rearrangement joins TRBV7-2 to TRBJ1-2; a weak D match, TRBD1 (5 bases). Germline V gene data show CDR1 as SGHTA and CDR2 as FQGNSA. The CDR3 has 11 amino acids. V was clipped by 5 bases and J by 10 bases, with 11 bases between them. CDR3 residues: CASSRRGYYTF. The DNA for the CDR3 is TGTGCCAGCAGCCGAAGGGGTTACTACACCTTC.

This CDR3 reads CASSSFRGAYGYTF. DNA for the CDR3: TGCGCCAGCAGCTCTTTCAGGGGGGCCTATGGCTACACCTTC. The chain combines TRBV4-1 with TRBJ1-2; 7 bases are a match to TRBD1. This CDR3 contains 14 residues. V gave up 5 bases and J gave up 4 bases; unmatched junction bases: 7. Germline V CDR1 and CDR2: MGHRA, YSYEKL.

The chain has TRBV5-6 and TRBJ1-5; no clear D. The germline CDR1 and CDR2 sequences are SGHDT and YYEEEE. The CDR3 sequence is 15 residues long. Trimming removed 7 bases from V and 2 bases from J, with 16 bases in between. The CDR3 protein is CASSPSGRGNQPQHF. CDR3 nucleotide sequence: TGTGCCAGCTCCCCCAGCGGAAGGGGCAATCAGCCCCAGCATTTT.

This clone was seen only once. The chain carries TRBV5-6 and TRBJ1-2; a possible D gene is TRBD1 (6 bases). Between the trimmed V and J ends, which lost 3 bases and 6 bases, there was a span of 21 bases. The CDR3 spans 16 residues. Germline CDR1 is SGHDT and CDR2 is YYEEEE. CDR3 nucleotide sequence: TGTGCCAGCAGCTCGACGTCAGGGGCCTTCCCGGATGGCTACACCTTC. This translates into CASSSTSGAFPDGYTF.

The rearrangement uses TRBV10-3 and TRBJ1-1, with a tentative D call TRBD1 (5 bases). CDR3 length: 15 residues. Trimming cost V 4 bases and J 4 bases, with 16 bases left between them. Germline CDR1 reads ENHRY; CDR2 reads SYGVKD. This CDR3 reads CAISAPQERSTEAFF. CDR3 nucleotide sequence: TGTGCCATCAGTGCCCCACAGGAAAGATCCACTGAAGCTTTCTTT.

The chain carries TRBV7-9 and TRBJ1-4; 7 nucleotides agree with TRBD1. V shed 6 bases and J 0 bases; nucleotides not matched to a gene: 10. Germline CDR1 and CDR2: SEHNR and FQNEAQ (reference sequence). The length of the CDR3 is 17 residues. CDR3 protein: CASSPRGPPSTNEKLFF. DNA of the CDR3: TGTGCCAGCAGTCCAAGGGGGCCACCTTCAACTAATGAAAAACTGTTTTTT.

This sequence joins TRBV25-1 and TRBJ2-5, with unresolved D. The V gene's germline CDR1 is MGHDK and CDR2 SYGVNS. The V end was cut by 2 bases, the J end by 1 base, with 11 bases between. This CDR3 has 15 residues. The CDR3 DNA reads as TGTGCCAGCAGTGAACTAGACCGTAGCCAAGAGACCCAGTACTTC. This codes for CASSELDRSQETQYF. The entire variable domain, with the rest obtained from reference TRBV25-1 and TRBJ2-5, is as follows: EADIYQTPRYLVIGTGKKITLECSQTMGHDKMYWYQQDPGMELHLIHYSYGVNSTEKGDLSSESTVSRIRTEHFPLTLESARPSHTSQYLCASSELDRSQETQYFGPGTRLLVL.

This clone turned up a few times. This chain connects TRBV4-3 to TRBJ2-1; 7 bases match TRBD1. V shed 0 bases, J shed 7 bases, and the junction held 9 bases outside the gene matches. Germline CDR1 LGHNA, CDR2 YSLEER. CDR3 length: 16 amino acids. CDR3 nucleotides: TGCGCCAGCAGCCAAGAGACAGGGCCCCAGGGGAATGAGCAGTTCTTC. This sequence encodes CASSQETGPQGNEQFF.

Only a few counts were recorded for this clone. The rearrangement links TRBV6-5 to TRBJ2-7; perhaps TRBD2 as D (7 bases). Trimming stripped 6 bases from V and 5 bases from J, with 17 bases between. The CDR3 has 14 amino acids. The germline gives CDR1 MNHEY, CDR2 SVGAGI. The CDR3 sequence: CASRGGGGEDEQYF. The CDR3 nucleotides are TGTGCCAGCAGGGGAGGGGGAGGTGAAGACGAGCAGTACTTC.

The chain carries TRBV7-2 and TRBJ1-6; D is uncertain. V was trimmed by 2 bases and J by 7 bases, leaving 15 bases between them. Looked up from germline, CDR1 is SGHTA and CDR2 is FQGNSA. The CDR3 is made up of 16 amino acids. CDR3 in amino acids: CASSLTGSQPNSPLHF. As DNA, the CDR3 is TGTGCCAGCAGCTTAACGGGGAGCCAGCCAAATTCACCCCTCCACTTT.

This clone was detected once. The gene calls are TRBV2 and TRBJ1-1; 8 nucleotides line up with TRBD1. Trimming at V came to 4 bases and at J to 1 base, leaving 5 bases not matched to a gene. CDR1 and CDR2 (germline): SNHLY, FYNNEI. This CDR3 spans 15 amino acids. This chain's CDR3 is CASSVIGTGNTEAFF. The CDR3, as DNA: TGTGCCAGCAGTGTGATCGGGACAGGGAACACTGAAGCTTTCTTT. Together with reference TRBV2 and TRBJ1-1, the CDR3 gives the full variable domain: EPEVTQTPSHQVTQMGQEVILRCVPISNHLYFYWYRQILGQKVEFLVSFYNNEISEKSEIFDDQFSVERPDGSNFTLKIRSTKLEDSAMYFCASSVIGTGNTEAFFGQGTRLTVV.

The chain combines TRBV6-1 with TRBJ1-2; no definite D call. The germline V and J ends were trimmed by 6 bases and 4 bases, with 15 bases remaining between them. Germline-derived CDR1 and CDR2 are MNHNS and SASEGT. The CDR3 covers 14 residues. CDR3 amino acids: CASSRNQNSYGYTF. CDR3 DNA: TGTGCCAGCAGCCGGAACCAGAACAGCTATGGCTACACCTTC.

V and J are TRBV14 and TRBJ2-2, with a weak D call TRBD2 (6 bases). Germline CDR1 is SGHDN and CDR2 is FVKESK. The V and J ends lost 4 bases and 4 bases respectively, with 16 bases between them. There are 16 residues in the CDR3. The DNA for the CDR3 is TGTGCCAGCAGCCGCCTGACTAGTCTGACCACCGGGGAGCTGTTTTTT. Its translation is CASSRLTSLTTGELFF.